This T cell receptor (beta chain) is drawn from a study of blood T cell repertoires in COVID-19. The authors' processing: Estimation of nucleated cell counts was performed using reference gene primer amplification. Some clones are missing from TCRdb's copy, which holds only in-frame ones; the method was immunoSEQ multiplex PCR. D and trimming were read from the DNA, whereas the V and J calls and clone size are those reported in that table. The data contain approximately 200,000 clones, 70% to 90% of them singletons. CDR3 size: 16 residues. The V gene lost 0 bases and the J gene lost 7 bases, with 16 bases spanning the gap. Germline assignment: CDR1 GTSNPN and CDR2 SVGIG (reference sequence). This clone was seen just once.

This chain connects TRBV30 to TRBJ1-6; D might be TRBD1 (5 bases). Sequencing was performed on peripheral blood. This clonotype was obtained from a man aged 35-49 years with acute or convalescent COVID-19. The CDR3 protein is CAWSVLPKGRNSPLHF. CDR3 DNA: TGTGCCTGGAGTGTACTTCCGAAGGGGCGGAATTCACCCCTCCACTTT.